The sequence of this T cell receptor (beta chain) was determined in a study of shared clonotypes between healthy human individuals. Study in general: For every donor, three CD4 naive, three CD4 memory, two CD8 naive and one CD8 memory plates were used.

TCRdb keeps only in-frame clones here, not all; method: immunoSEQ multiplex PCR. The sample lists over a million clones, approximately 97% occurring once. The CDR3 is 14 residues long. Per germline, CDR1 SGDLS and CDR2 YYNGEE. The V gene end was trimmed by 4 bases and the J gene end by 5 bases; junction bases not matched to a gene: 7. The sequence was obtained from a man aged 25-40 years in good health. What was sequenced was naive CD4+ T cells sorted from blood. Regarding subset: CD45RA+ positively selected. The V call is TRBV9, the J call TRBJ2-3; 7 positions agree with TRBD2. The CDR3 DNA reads TGTGCCAGCAGCCGGGACTATCTGAGAGATACGCAGTATTTT. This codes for CASSRDYLRDTQYF.